This TCR beta chain was identified in a study of shared clonotypes between healthy human individuals. Germline CDR1 SGHVT, CDR2 SQSDAQ. The CDR3 spans 14 residues. V was trimmed by 1 base and J by 2 bases, leaving 9 bases between them. Produced via immunoSEQ multiplex PCR; TCRdb's table is partial and in-frame only. The sample holds around 940,000 clones; 60% to 85% are singletons and the top ten take around 1.4%. The receptor comes from a man aged 18 to 35 in good health. The sequenced sample was memory CD4+ T cells sorted from blood. Subset of the sample: CD45RA-negative fraction. The rearrangement links TRBV7-4 to TRBJ2-7; D is unresolved. CDR3 loop: CASSLEAGTYEQYF. The CDR3 nucleotides read TGTGCCAGCAGCTTAGAAGCAGGTACCTACGAGCAGTACTTC.